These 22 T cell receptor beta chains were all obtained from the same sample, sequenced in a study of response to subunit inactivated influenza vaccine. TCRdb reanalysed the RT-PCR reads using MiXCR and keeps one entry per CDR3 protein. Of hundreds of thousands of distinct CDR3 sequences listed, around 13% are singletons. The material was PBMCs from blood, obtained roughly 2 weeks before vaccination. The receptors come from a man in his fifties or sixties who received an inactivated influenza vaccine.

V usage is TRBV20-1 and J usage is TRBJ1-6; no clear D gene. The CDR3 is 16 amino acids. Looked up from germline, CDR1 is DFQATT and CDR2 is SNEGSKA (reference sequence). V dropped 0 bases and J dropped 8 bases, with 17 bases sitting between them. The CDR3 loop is CSARDPQTASDSPLHF. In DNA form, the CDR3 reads TGCAGTGCTAGAGATCCTCAGACTGCGTCGGATTCACCCCTCCACTTT.

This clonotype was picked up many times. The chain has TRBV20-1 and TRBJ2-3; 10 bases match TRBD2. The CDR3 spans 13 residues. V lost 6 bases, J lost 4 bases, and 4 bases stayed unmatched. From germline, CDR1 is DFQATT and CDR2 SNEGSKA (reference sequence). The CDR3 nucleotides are TGCAGTGCAACTAGCGGGACCCCAGATACGCAGTATTTT. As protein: CSATSGTPDTQYF.

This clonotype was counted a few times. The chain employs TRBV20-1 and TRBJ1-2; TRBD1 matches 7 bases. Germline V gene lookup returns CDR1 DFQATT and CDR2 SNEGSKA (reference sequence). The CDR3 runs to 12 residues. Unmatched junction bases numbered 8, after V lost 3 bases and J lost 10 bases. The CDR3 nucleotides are TGCAGTGCTAGCTCGACAGGGAAAGACTACACCTTC. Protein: CSASSTGKDYTF.

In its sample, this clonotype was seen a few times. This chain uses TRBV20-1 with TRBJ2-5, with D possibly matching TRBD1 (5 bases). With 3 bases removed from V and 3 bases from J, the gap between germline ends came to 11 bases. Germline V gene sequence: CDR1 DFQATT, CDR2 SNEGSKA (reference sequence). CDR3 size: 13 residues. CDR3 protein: CSASSPGKETQYF. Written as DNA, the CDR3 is TGCAGTGCTAGCTCTCCAGGGAAAGAGACCCAGTACTTC.

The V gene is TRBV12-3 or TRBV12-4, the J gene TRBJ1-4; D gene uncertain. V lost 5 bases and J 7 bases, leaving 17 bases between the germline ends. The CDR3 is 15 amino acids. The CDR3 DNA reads TGTGCCAGCAGTCCGAAGTTAACTAGTGGTGAAAAACTGTTTTTT. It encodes CASSPKLTSGEKLFF.

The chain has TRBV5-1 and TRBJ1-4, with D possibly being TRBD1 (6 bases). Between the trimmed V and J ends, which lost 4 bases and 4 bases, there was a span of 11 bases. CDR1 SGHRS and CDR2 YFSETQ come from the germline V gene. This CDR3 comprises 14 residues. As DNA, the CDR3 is TGCGCCAGCAGCATACAGGGTAATAATGAAAAACTGTTTTTT. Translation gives CASSIQGNNEKLFF. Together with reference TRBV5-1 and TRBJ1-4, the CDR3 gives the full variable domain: KAGVTQTPRYLIKTRGQQVTLSCSPISGHRSVSWYQQTPGQGLQFLFEYFSETQRNKGNFPGRFSGRQFSNSRSEMNVSTLELGDSALYLCASSIQGNNEKLFFGSGTQLSVL.

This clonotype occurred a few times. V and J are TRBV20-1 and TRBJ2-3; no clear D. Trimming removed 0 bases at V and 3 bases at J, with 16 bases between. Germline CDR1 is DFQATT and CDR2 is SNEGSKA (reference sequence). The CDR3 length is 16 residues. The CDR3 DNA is TGCAGTGCTAGAGACCCCTTAGGCAGGTCGACAGATACGCAGTATTTT. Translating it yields CSARDPLGRSTDTQYF.

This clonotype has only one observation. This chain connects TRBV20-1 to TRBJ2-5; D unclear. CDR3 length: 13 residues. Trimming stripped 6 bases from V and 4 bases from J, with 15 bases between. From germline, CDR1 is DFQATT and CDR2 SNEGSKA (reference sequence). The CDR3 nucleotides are TGCAGTGCGGAAAGGACGGGCGGAGAGACCCAGTACTTC. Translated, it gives CSAERTGGETQYF.

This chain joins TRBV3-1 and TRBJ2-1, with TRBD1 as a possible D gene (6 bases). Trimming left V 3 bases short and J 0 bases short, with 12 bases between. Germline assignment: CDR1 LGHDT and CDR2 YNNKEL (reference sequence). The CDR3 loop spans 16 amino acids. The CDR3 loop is CASSHDRMSSYNEQFF. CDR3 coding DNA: TGTGCCAGCAGCCATGACAGGATGAGCTCCTACAATGAGCAGTTCTTC.

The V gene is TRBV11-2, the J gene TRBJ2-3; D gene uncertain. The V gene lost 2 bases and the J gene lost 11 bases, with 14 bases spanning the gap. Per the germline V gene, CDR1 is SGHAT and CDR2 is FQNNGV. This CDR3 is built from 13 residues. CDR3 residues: CASSLSGLVGQYF. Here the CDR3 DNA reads TGTGCCAGCAGCTTATCAGGTTTGGTGGGGCAGTATTTT.

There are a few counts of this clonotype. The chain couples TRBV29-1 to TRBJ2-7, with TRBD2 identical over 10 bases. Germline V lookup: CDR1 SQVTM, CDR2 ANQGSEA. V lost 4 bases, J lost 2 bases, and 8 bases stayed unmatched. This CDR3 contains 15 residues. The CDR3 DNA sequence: TGCAGCGTTGTCCGCGGACTAGCGGACCCCTACGAGCAGTACTTC. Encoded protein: CSVVRGLADPYEQYF.

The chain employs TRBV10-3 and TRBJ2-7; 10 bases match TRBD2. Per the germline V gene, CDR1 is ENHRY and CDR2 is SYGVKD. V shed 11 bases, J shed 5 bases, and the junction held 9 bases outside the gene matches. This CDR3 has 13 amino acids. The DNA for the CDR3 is TGTGCCGTTAGCGGGAGGTCCGGCGACGAGCAGTACTTC. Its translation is CAVSGRSGDEQYF.

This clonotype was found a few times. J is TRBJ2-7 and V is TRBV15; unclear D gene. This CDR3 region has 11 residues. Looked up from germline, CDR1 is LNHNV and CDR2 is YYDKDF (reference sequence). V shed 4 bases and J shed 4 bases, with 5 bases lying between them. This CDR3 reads CATSKEYEQYF. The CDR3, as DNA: TGTGCCACCAGCAAGGAATACGAGCAGTACTTC. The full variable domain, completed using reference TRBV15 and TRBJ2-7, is DAMVIQNPRYQVTQFGKPVTLSCSQTLNHNVMYWYQQKSSQAPKLLFHYYDKDFNNEADTPDNFQSRRPNTSFCFLDIRSPGLGDTAMYLCATSKEYEQYFGPGTRLTVT.

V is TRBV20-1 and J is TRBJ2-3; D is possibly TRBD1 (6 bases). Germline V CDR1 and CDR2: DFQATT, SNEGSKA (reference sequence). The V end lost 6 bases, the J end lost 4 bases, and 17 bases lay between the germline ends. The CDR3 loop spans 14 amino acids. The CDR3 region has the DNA TGCAGTGCCGATAGTGGGGGCCGGGCAGATACGCAGTATTTT. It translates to CSADSGGRADTQYF.

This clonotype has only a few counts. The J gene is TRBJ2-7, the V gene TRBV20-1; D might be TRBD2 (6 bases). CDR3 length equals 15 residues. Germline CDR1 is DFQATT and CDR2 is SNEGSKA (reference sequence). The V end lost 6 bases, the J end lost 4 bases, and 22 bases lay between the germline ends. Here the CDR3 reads CSAGRARGTGYEQYF. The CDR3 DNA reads TGCAGTGCAGGTCGGGCTCGGGGGACGGGTTACGAGCAGTACTTC.

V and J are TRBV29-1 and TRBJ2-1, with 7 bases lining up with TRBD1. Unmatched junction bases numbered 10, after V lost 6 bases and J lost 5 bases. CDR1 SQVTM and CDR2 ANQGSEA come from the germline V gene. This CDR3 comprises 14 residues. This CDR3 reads CSVTPRGTDNEQFF. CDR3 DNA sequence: TGCAGCGTGACCCCCAGAGGGACAGACAATGAGCAGTTCTTC.

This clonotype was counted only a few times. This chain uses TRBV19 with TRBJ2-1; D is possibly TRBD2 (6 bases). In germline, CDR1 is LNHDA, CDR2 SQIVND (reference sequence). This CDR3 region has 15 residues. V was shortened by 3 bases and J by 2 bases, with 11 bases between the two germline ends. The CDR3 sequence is CASSIGGAPYNEQFF. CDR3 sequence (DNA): TGTGCCAGTAGTATTGGAGGGGCACCCTACAATGAGCAGTTCTTC. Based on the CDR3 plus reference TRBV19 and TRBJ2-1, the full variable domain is DGGITQSPKYLFRKEGQNVTLSCEQNLNHDAMYWYRQDPGQGLRLIYYSQIVNDFQKGDIAEGYSVSREKKESFPLTVTSAQKNPTAFYLCASSIGGAPYNEQFFGPGTRLTVL.

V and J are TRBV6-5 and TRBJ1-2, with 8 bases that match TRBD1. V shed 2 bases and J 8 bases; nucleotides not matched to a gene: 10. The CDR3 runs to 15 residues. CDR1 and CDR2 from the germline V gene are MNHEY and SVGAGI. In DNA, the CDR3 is TGTGCCAGCAGTTACGGGATGGGCAGGGGGCTCGGCTACACCTTC. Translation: CASSYGMGRGLGYTF.

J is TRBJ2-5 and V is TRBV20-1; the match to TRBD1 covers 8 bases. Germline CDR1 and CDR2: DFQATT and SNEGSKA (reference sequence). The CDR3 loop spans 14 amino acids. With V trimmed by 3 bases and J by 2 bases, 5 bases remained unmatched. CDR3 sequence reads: CSARAGTGQETQYF. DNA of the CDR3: TGCAGTGCTAGGGCCGGGACAGGTCAAGAGACCCAGTACTTC.

The CDR3 coding sequence is TGTGCCAGCAGGCACCGACTAGCGGGAGACACCGGGGAGCTGTTTTTT. Translated: CASRHRLAGDTGELFF. This chain uses TRBV12-3 or TRBV12-4 with TRBJ2-2; 12 nucleotides agree with TRBD2. Losses at the gene ends were 6 bases for V and 3 bases for J; bases not matched to a gene: 5. This CDR3 is built from 16 residues.

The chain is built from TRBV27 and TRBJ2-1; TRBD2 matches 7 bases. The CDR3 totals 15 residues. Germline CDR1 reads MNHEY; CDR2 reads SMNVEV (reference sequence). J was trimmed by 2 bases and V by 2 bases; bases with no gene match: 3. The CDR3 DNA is TGTGCCAGCAGTTTAGGACGGGAGGCCTACAATGAGCAGTTCTTC. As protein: CASSLGREAYNEQFF.

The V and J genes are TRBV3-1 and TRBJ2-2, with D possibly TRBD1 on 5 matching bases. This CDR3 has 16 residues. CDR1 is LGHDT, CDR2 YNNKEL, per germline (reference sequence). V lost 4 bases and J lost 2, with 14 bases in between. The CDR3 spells CASSPYSDSNTGELFF. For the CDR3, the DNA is TGTGCCAGCAGCCCTTACTCTGACAGTAACACCGGGGAGCTGTTTTTT.